These T cell receptor beta chains were read from a single sample in a study of T cell responses to AZD1222 COVID-19 vaccine. Sequenced by immunoSEQ multiplex PCR; TCRdb stores in-frame clones only, minus some. This table has about 150,000 clones, 90% appearing once. Material: peripheral blood, obtained 28 days after the second AZD1222 dose. Every receptor here comes from an adult who received the AZD1222 COVID-19 vaccine. The CDR3 runs from the conserved cysteine through the conserved F or W. Each record gives: clone size, V gene, J gene, D gene, CDR3 DNA, CDR3 protein. A D gene is named only where the DNA matches it firmly. The size field is filled for only some rows; it gives once, few, many or a size class.

clone_size: NA
v_call: TRBV3-1/TRBV3-2
j_call: TRBJ2-2
d_call: NA
cdr3_nt: TGTGCCAGCAGCCTCGGCTCGAACACCGGGGAGCTGTTTTTT
cdr3_aa: CASSLGSNTGELFF

clone_size: NA
v_call: TRBV7-6
j_call: TRBJ2-3
d_call: NA
cdr3_nt: TGTGCCAGCAGCCACCAGGCTAGGGGCTTCACAGATACGCAGTATTTT
cdr3_aa: CASSHQARGFTDTQYF

clone_size: NA
v_call: TRBV6-5
j_call: TRBJ1-6
d_call: NA
cdr3_nt: TGTGCCAGCAGGACAGGAGATAATTCACCCCTCCACTTT
cdr3_aa: CASRTGDNSPLHF

clone_size: NA
v_call: TRBV5-6
j_call: TRBJ2-3
d_call: TRBD1
cdr3_nt: TGTGCCAGCAGCTTGAGGGGGACAGGGAGGACAGATACGCAGTATTTT
cdr3_aa: CASSLRGTGRTDTQYF

clone_size: NA
v_call: TRBV2
j_call: TRBJ2-5
d_call: TRBD2
cdr3_nt: TGTGCCAGCACCCCCATGGGACTAGCCTTATCGCAAGAGACCCAGTACTTC
cdr3_aa: CASTPMGLALSQETQYF

clone_size: NA
v_call: TRBV6-2/TRBV6-3
j_call: TRBJ2-1
d_call: TRBD2
cdr3_nt: TGTGCCAGCAGTTCGCGGGGGGCCTACAATGAGCAGTTCTTC
cdr3_aa: CASSSRGAYNEQFF

clone_size: NA
v_call: TRBV10-3
j_call: TRBJ1-1
d_call: TRBD1
cdr3_nt: TGTGCCATGTCAGGACAGGGGCACACTGAAGCTTTCTTT
cdr3_aa: CAMSGQGHTEAFF

clone_size: once
v_call: TRBV15
j_call: TRBJ2-3
d_call: TRBD1
cdr3_nt: TGTGCCACCAGCGGGACAGGACCAGGTACGCAGTATTTT
cdr3_aa: CATSGTGPGTQYF

clone_size: NA
v_call: TRBV5-1
j_call: TRBJ2-7
d_call: TRBD1
cdr3_nt: TGCGCCAGCTCACGAGACAGGGGCTACGAGCAGTACTTC
cdr3_aa: CASSRDRGYEQYF

clone_size: once
v_call: TRBV11-2
j_call: TRBJ1-6
d_call: NA
cdr3_nt: TGTGCCAGCAGCCCAAGGAGGCTGTGGGAGAATTCACCCCTCCACTTT
cdr3_aa: CASSPRRLWENSPLHF

clone_size: NA
v_call: TRBV28
j_call: TRBJ2-7
d_call: NA
cdr3_nt: TGTGCCAGCAGTTCACAGGGTGGTTTGGAGTACTTC
cdr3_aa: CASSSQGGLEYF

clone_size: NA
v_call: TRBV6-7
j_call: TRBJ1-6
d_call: TRBD1
cdr3_nt: TGTGCCAGCAGTTATCCGACAGGGGGATACTCCTATAATTCACCCCTCCACTTT
cdr3_aa: CASSYPTGGYSYNSPLHF

clone_size: NA
v_call: TRBV29-1
j_call: TRBJ1-5
d_call: NA
cdr3_nt: TGCAGCGTACAGGTCTTTAGCAATCAGCCCCAGCATTTT
cdr3_aa: CSVQVFSNQPQHF

clone_size: NA
v_call: TRBV5-8
j_call: TRBJ2-7
d_call: TRBD1
cdr3_nt: TGTGCCAGCAGCTCGCCAGCCGCTCGACAGGGGGCCTACGAGCAGTACTTC
cdr3_aa: CASSSPAARQGAYEQYF

clone_size: NA
v_call: TRBV5-1
j_call: TRBJ2-1
d_call: NA
cdr3_nt: TGCGCCAGCAGCTTGGTGGTTCTCCAAGGAGGCGACAATGAGCAGTTCTTC
cdr3_aa: CASSLVVLQGGDNEQFF

clone_size: NA
v_call: TRBV5-1
j_call: TRBJ2-7
d_call: TRBD1
cdr3_nt: TGCGCCAGCAGCGCCTTCCAGGGACAGAGCTCCTACGAGCAGTACTTC
cdr3_aa: CASSAFQGQSSYEQYF

clone_size: NA
v_call: TRBV7-9
j_call: TRBJ1-1
d_call: TRBD1
cdr3_nt: TGTGGTGGAGGCAGGGGGAACCCGAACACTGAAGCTTTCTTT
cdr3_aa: CGGGRGNPNTEAFF

clone_size: NA
v_call: TRBV5-1
j_call: TRBJ2-7
d_call: NA
cdr3_nt: TGCGCCAGCAGCTTAGGAGGGGGGGTTTACGAGCAGTACTTC
cdr3_aa: CASSLGGGVYEQYF

clone_size: NA
v_call: TRBV6-2/TRBV6-3
j_call: TRBJ1-5
d_call: TRBD1
cdr3_nt: TGTGCCAGCAGTCGAAATCTGGGACAGGGTAAGCAGCCCCAGCATTTT
cdr3_aa: CASSRNLGQGKQPQHF

clone_size: NA
v_call: TRBV28
j_call: TRBJ1-5
d_call: NA
cdr3_nt: TGTGCCAGCAGTTTACGCCGGCCTTATAGCAATCAGCCCCAGCATTTT
cdr3_aa: CASSLRRPYSNQPQHF

clone_size: NA
v_call: TRBV6-2/TRBV6-3
j_call: TRBJ1-2
d_call: NA
cdr3_nt: TGTGCCAGCATCCCGTCCCGGGACGTCTATGGCTACACCTTC
cdr3_aa: CASIPSRDVYGYTF

clone_size: NA
v_call: TRBV11-3
j_call: TRBJ2-7
d_call: TRBD1
cdr3_nt: TGTGCCAGCAGCGTGGGACAGGGGGCCTACGAGCAGTACTTC
cdr3_aa: CASSVGQGAYEQYF

clone_size: once
v_call: TRBV7-3
j_call: TRBJ2-4
d_call: TRBD1
cdr3_nt: TGTGCCAGCAGCTTAACGGGGACAGAAAACATTCAGTACTTC
cdr3_aa: CASSLTGTENIQYF

clone_size: NA
v_call: TRBV23-1
j_call: TRBJ2-7
d_call: NA
cdr3_nt: TGCGCCAGCAGTCAGCTACCGACCGCTTACTTC
cdr3_aa: CASSQLPTAYF

clone_size: NA
v_call: TRBV30
j_call: TRBJ1-4
d_call: NA
cdr3_nt: TGTGCCTGGAGTAGACAGTTGGGAAATGAAAAACTGTTTTTT
cdr3_aa: CAWSRQLGNEKLFF

clone_size: NA
v_call: TRBV10-2
j_call: TRBJ1-5
d_call: NA
cdr3_nt: TGCGCCAGCAGTGAGTCGGAAGGGCAGGGGCAAAGAAATCAGCCCCAGCATTTT
cdr3_aa: CASSESEGQGQRNQPQHF

clone_size: once
v_call: TRBV6-6
j_call: TRBJ2-7
d_call: TRBD1
cdr3_nt: TGTGCCAGCAGACAGGGGTCAAGCTCCTACGAGCAGTACTTC
cdr3_aa: CASRQGSSSYEQYF

clone_size: NA
v_call: TRBV7-2
j_call: TRBJ2-2
d_call: TRBD2
cdr3_nt: TGTGCCAGCAGCGGAGCGGCGGGAGGGTCCGGGGAGCTGTTTTTT
cdr3_aa: CASSGAAGGSGELFF

clone_size: NA
v_call: TRBV7-2
j_call: TRBJ1-1
d_call: NA
cdr3_nt: TGTGCCAGCCTCGACCGTCTGAACACTGAAGCTTTCTTT
cdr3_aa: CASLDRLNTEAFF

clone_size: NA
v_call: TRBV30
j_call: TRBJ1-4
d_call: TRBD1
cdr3_nt: TGTGCCTGCGGGACAGGCGTCGAAAAACTGTTTTTT
cdr3_aa: CACGTGVEKLFF

clone_size: NA
v_call: TRBV3-1/TRBV3-2
j_call: TRBJ2-7
d_call: TRBD1
cdr3_nt: TGTGCCAGCACCCAGGGGGCGCGGGAGCAGTACTTC
cdr3_aa: CASTQGAREQYF

clone_size: NA
v_call: TRBV7-2
j_call: TRBJ2-3
d_call: TRBD2
cdr3_nt: TGTGCCAGCAGCTCTGGACCTAGCGGGGGGGTAAGCACAGATACGCAGTATTTT
cdr3_aa: CASSSGPSGGVSTDTQYF

clone_size: NA
v_call: TRBV5-1
j_call: TRBJ1-2
d_call: TRBD1
cdr3_nt: TGCGCCAGCAGCACAGGACAGGGAGCGAGAGGCTACACCTTC
cdr3_aa: CASSTGQGARGYTF

clone_size: NA
v_call: TRBV30
j_call: TRBJ2-7
d_call: TRBD2
cdr3_nt: TGTGCCTGGAGCGCCGGGACTAGCGTTCGGTACTTC
cdr3_aa: CAWSAGTSVRYF

clone_size: NA
v_call: TRBV14
j_call: TRBJ1-5
d_call: NA
cdr3_nt: TGTGCCAGCAGCCACCCCCCGGGGCCCCAGCATTTT
cdr3_aa: CASSHPPGPQHF

clone_size: NA
v_call: TRBV6-5
j_call: TRBJ1-6
d_call: NA
cdr3_nt: TGTGCCAGCAAGGACCTCTGGGGTAATTCACCCCTCCACTTT
cdr3_aa: CASKDLWGNSPLHF

clone_size: few
v_call: TRBV7-9
j_call: TRBJ1-4
d_call: TRBD1
cdr3_nt: TGTGCCAGCAGCTTAGCTCTTACAGGGGGAGAAAAACTGTTTTTT
cdr3_aa: CASSLALTGGEKLFF

clone_size: NA
v_call: TRBV7-3
j_call: TRBJ1-1
d_call: NA
cdr3_nt: TGTGCCAGCAGCGTCCAGGGGAACACTGAAGCTTTCTTT
cdr3_aa: CASSVQGNTEAFF

clone_size: NA
v_call: TRBV19
j_call: TRBJ2-7
d_call: TRBD1
cdr3_nt: TGTGCCAGTAGTTGGACAGGGGAAGCCTACGAGCAGTACTTC
cdr3_aa: CASSWTGEAYEQYF

clone_size: NA
v_call: TRBV6-5
j_call: TRBJ1-2
d_call: NA
cdr3_nt: TGTGCCAGCAGAGGGGACCGCTGGGGCTACACCTTC
cdr3_aa: CASRGDRWGYTF

clone_size: NA
v_call: TRBV10-3
j_call: TRBJ2-7
d_call: NA
cdr3_nt: TGTGCCATCAACACGGGTTACGAGCAGTACTTC
cdr3_aa: CAINTGYEQYF

clone_size: NA
v_call: TRBV6-1
j_call: TRBJ1-4
d_call: NA
cdr3_nt: TGTGCCAGCAGTGAAGCTTGGGGGGCAGGTAATGAAAAACTGTTTTTT
cdr3_aa: CASSEAWGAGNEKLFF

clone_size: NA
v_call: TRBV30
j_call: TRBJ1-2
d_call: TRBD1
cdr3_nt: TGTGCCTGGAGATGGGGCAGGGGGAACTATGGCTACACCTTC
cdr3_aa: CAWRWGRGNYGYTF

clone_size: NA
v_call: TRBV30
j_call: TRBJ2-7
d_call: TRBD2
cdr3_nt: TGTGCCTCCCGGACTAGCGAAAACTACGAGCAGTACTTC
cdr3_aa: CASRTSENYEQYF

clone_size: NA
v_call: TRBV5-1
j_call: TRBJ1-6
d_call: NA
cdr3_nt: TGCGCCAGCAGCCAGGGGTTGGGCAGGGTTGAACCCCTCCACTTT
cdr3_aa: CASSQGLGRVEPLHF

clone_size: once
v_call: TRBV5-4
j_call: TRBJ2-3
d_call: TRBD2
cdr3_nt: TGTGCCAGCAGCTTAGGCGGGGGGGGAACAGATACGCAGTATTTT
cdr3_aa: CASSLGGGGTDTQYF

clone_size: NA
v_call: TRBV15
j_call: TRBJ1-4
d_call: TRBD1
cdr3_nt: TGTGCCACCAGCAGAGGACTCAGGGGGCTTGGGGAAAAACTGTTTTTT
cdr3_aa: CATSRGLRGLGEKLFF

clone_size: NA
v_call: TRBV4-1
j_call: TRBJ2-3
d_call: TRBD2
cdr3_nt: TGCGCCAGCAGCCAAGTTAGCGGGGTACGCACAGATACGCAGTATTTT
cdr3_aa: CASSQVSGVRTDTQYF

clone_size: NA
v_call: TRBV11-2
j_call: TRBJ2-7
d_call: NA
cdr3_nt: TGTGCCAGCAGCTTAGCGGGTGGGGTTTTCTACGAGCAGTACTTC
cdr3_aa: CASSLAGGVFYEQYF

clone_size: NA
v_call: TRBV6-1
j_call: TRBJ2-3
d_call: TRBD2
cdr3_nt: TGTGCCAGCAGTGCAGCTTCTAGCGGATGGGCAGATACGCAGTATTTT
cdr3_aa: CASSAASSGWADTQYF

clone_size: NA
v_call: TRBV5-4
j_call: TRBJ2-3
d_call: NA
cdr3_nt: TGTGCCAGCAGCTTGCGAGATCAAGATACGCAGTATTTT
cdr3_aa: CASSLRDQDTQYF